This T cell receptor beta chain was captured by sequencing in a study of glioma-infiltrating T cells after dendritic cell vaccination. Study at large: Between about 2002 and 2012, patients got autologous tumor lysate-pulsed dendritic cell vaccines. Study-wide results and caveats: Estimated pretreatment TIL content predicted outcome after dendritic cell vaccination.

Concerning this clone: What it binds is unknown.

TCRdb's table, derived via immunoSEQ multiplex PCR, lists solely in-frame clones and lacks some. Here the sample spans tens of thousands of clones, about four fifths being singletons. The CDR3 loop spans 15 amino acids. V lost 5 bases to trimming and J lost 4 bases; unmatched junction nucleotides: 9. Germline lookup yields CDR1 MGHDK and CDR2 SYGVNS. Material: blood, obtained before dendritic cell vaccination. The TCR originated in a human donor with glioblastoma. The chain carries TRBV25-1 and TRBJ2-5; 8 bases map to TRBD2. CDR3 region: CASSPAGLAGETQYF. DNA for the CDR3: TGTGCCAGCAGTCCGGCGGGGCTAGCGGGAGAGACCCAGTACTTC.